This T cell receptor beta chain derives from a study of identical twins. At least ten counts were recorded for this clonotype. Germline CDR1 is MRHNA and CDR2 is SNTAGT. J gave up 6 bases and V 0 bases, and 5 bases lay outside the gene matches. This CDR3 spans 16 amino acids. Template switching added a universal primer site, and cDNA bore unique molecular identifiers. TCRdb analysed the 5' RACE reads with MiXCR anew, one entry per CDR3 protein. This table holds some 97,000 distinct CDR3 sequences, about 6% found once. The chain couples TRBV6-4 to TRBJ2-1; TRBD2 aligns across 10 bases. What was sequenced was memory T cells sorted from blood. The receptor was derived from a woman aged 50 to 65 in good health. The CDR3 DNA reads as TGTGCCAGCAGTGACTCCGGGTCTAGCGGGAGCAATGAGCAGTTCTTC. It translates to CASSDSGSSGSNEQFF.